One sample yielded the 20 T cell receptor beta chains listed below, sequenced in a study of cytomegalovirus exposure and HLA in healthy donors. PCR amplification relied on 60 Vbeta primers (plus 13 Jbeta primers). Assay used: immunoSEQ multiplex PCR; TCRdb lists only in-frame clones, some missing. The profile covers about 150,000 clones, with about 79% appearing a single time and less than 2% taken by the ten largest. Sequencing was done on a sample of PBMCs. These receptor sequences come from a female donor in good health and CMV-seropositive.

The rearrangement joins TRBV2 to TRBJ2-5, with 11 positions matching TRBD1. The CDR3 is made up of 15 amino acids. The trim removed 5 bases at V and 3 bases at J, leaving 5 bases unmatched. Germline V lookup: CDR1 SNHLY, CDR2 FYNNEI. CDR3 in amino acids: CASSKDRGQEETQYF. As DNA, the CDR3 is TGTGCCAGCAGTAAGGACAGGGGGCAAGAAGAGACCCAGTACTTC.

The chain combines TRBV6-5 with TRBJ1-1; D call uncertain. The CDR3 has 14 amino acids. V lost 0 bases and J lost 8, with 13 bases in between. CDR1 is MNHEY, CDR2 SVGAGI, per germline. The CDR3 protein is CASSYSGGRGEAFF. DNA for the CDR3: TGTGCCAGCAGTTACTCAGGCGGCAGAGGGGAAGCTTTCTTT.

The chain employs TRBV5-4 and TRBJ2-3; D might be TRBD2 (5 bases). CDR1 is SGHNT, CDR2 YYREEE, per germline (reference sequence). The CDR3 totals 14 residues. V lost 4 bases and J 2 bases, leaving 11 bases between the germline ends. In nucleotides, the CDR3 is TGTGCCAGCAGCCCGGCAGCGGCCACAGATACGCAGTATTTT. This gives the protein CASSPAAATDTQYF.

This chain uses TRBV5-4 with TRBJ2-3; D perhaps matches TRBD2 (6 bases). The CDR3 loop spans 16 amino acids. Germline V gene sequence: CDR1 SGHNT, CDR2 YYREEE (reference sequence). Trimming removed 0 bases at V and 1 base at J, with 12 bases between. CDR3 nucleotide sequence: TGTGCCAGCAGCTTGGCTGCGGGATTGGGCACAGATACGCAGTATTTT. The encoded protein is CASSLAAGLGTDTQYF.

The rearrangement joins TRBV7-8 to TRBJ1-5, with TRBD1 matching over 10 bases. Germline values: CDR1 SGHVS, CDR2 FQNEAQ. This CDR3 contains 19 residues. The trim removed 5 bases at V and 1 base at J, leaving 14 bases unmatched. Here the CDR3 DNA reads TGTGCCAGCAGCCGGTCCGGAACAGGGACAGGGGCCAGCAATCAGCCCCAGCATTTT. Its protein is CASSRSGTGTGASNQPQHF.

Note on this clone: Other DNA sequences of this sample code for an identical CDR3. This chain connects TRBV2 to TRBJ1-5, with 8 bases identical to TRBD1. Germline V CDR1 and CDR2: SNHLY, FYNNEI. There are 14 residues in the CDR3. J was trimmed by 7 bases and V by 5 bases; bases with no gene match: 7. This CDR3 reads CASSKDRDGQPQHF. For the CDR3, the DNA is TGTGCCAGCAGTAAGGACAGGGACGGACAGCCCCAGCATTTT.

The chain carries TRBV5-6 and TRBJ2-3, with D unclear. V gave up 1 base and J gave up 0 bases, with 6 bases separating them. Per germline, CDR1 SGHDT and CDR2 YYEEEE. CDR3 length equals 14 residues. The DNA for the CDR3 is TGTGCCAGCAGCTTGTTCCCAAGCACAGATACGCAGTATTTT. Translation: CASSLFPSTDTQYF.

The chain combines TRBV2 with TRBJ1-5, with a weak D call TRBD1 (5 bases). With 6 bases removed from V and 6 bases from J, the gap between germline ends came to 12 bases. Germline CDR1 and CDR2: SNHLY and FYNNEI. This CDR3 is 13 amino acids long. The CDR3, as DNA: TGTGCCAGCAGGAAGATAGGGGTTCAGCCCCAGCATTTT. Its protein is CASRKIGVQPQHF.

This chain links TRBV25-1 with TRBJ1-2; D ambiguous. The CDR3 is 14 amino acids. In germline, CDR1 is MGHDK, CDR2 SYGVNS. The germline V and J ends were trimmed by 2 bases and 3 bases, with 10 bases remaining between them. The CDR3 DNA reads as TGTGCCAGCAGTGAACCCCGCGGGGACTATGGCTACACCTTC. The encoded protein is CASSEPRGDYGYTF.

This clone was counted once. The rearrangement joins TRBV5-8 to TRBJ1-4; TRBD1 is a possible D gene (5 bases). The ends were cut back, 5 bases at V and 0 bases at J, with 14 bases in the middle. This CDR3 region has 16 residues. The V gene's germline CDR1 is SGHTS and CDR2 YDEGEE. CDR3 in amino acids: CASSLAGLATNEKLFF. The CDR3 DNA reads as TGTGCCAGCAGTCTGGCAGGGCTGGCAACTAATGAAAAACTGTTTTTT. The complete variable domain, with remaining parts taken from reference TRBV5-8 and TRBJ1-4, reads EAGVTQSPTHLIKTRGQQATLRCSPISGHTSVYWYQQALGLGLQFLLWYDEGEERNRGNFPPRFSGRQFPNYSSELNVNALELEDSALYLCASSLAGLATNEKLFFGSGTQLSVL.

V gene TRBV28 combines with J gene TRBJ1-1; 8 bases match TRBD1. The CDR3 totals 11 residues. J was trimmed by 7 bases and V by 7 bases; bases with no gene match: 2. Looked up from germline, CDR1 is MDHEN and CDR2 is SYDVKM. The CDR3 nucleotides are TGTGCCAGCATGACAGGGGATGAAGCTTTCTTT. This codes for CASMTGDEAFF. The variable domain in full, with the rest retrieved from reference TRBV28 and TRBJ1-1, is DVKVTQSSRYLVKRTGEKVFLECVQDMDHENMFWYRQDPGLGLRLIYFSYDVKMKEKGDIPEGYSVSREKKERFSLILESASTNQTSMYLCASMTGDEAFFGQGTRLTVV.

This chain links TRBV28 with TRBJ1-4; the match to TRBD1 covers 8 bases. Germline values: CDR1 MDHEN, CDR2 SYDVKM. V was clipped by 2 bases and J by 7 bases; unmatched bases: 3. The CDR3 length is 14 residues. The CDR3 nucleotides are TGTGCCAGCAGTTTAGCAGGGGGCCGTGAAAAACTGTTTTTT. Translated, it gives CASSLAGGREKLFF.

The chain combines TRBV27 with TRBJ1-1; weak D call: TRBD1 (5 bases). Per germline, CDR1 MNHEY and CDR2 SMNVEV (reference sequence). This CDR3 contains 13 residues. The ends were cut back, 3 bases at V and 4 bases at J, with 9 bases in the middle. CDR3 amino acids: CASSLMGGTEAFF. CDR3 bases: TGTGCCAGCAGTTTGATGGGGGGCACTGAAGCTTTCTTT.

This chain joins TRBV7-9 and TRBJ1-6, with 8 nucleotides matching TRBD1. In germline, CDR1 is SEHNR, CDR2 FQNEAQ (reference sequence). The trim removed 5 bases at V and 9 bases at J, leaving 3 bases unmatched. The CDR3 length is 13 residues. The CDR3 spells CASSTQGASPLHF. CDR3 bases: TGTGCCAGCAGCACCCAGGGGGCTTCACCCCTCCACTTT.

The table lists this clone with a few counts. This chain links TRBV5-4 with TRBJ2-7, with D possibly TRBD2 on 7 matching bases. The CDR3 has 15 amino acids. V was shortened by 1 base and J by 2 bases, with 13 bases between the two germline ends. The germline CDR1 and CDR2 sequences are SGHNT and YYREEE (reference sequence). In DNA form, the CDR3 reads TGTGCCAGCAGCTTGCAGGCGGGGGCACCCTACGAGCAGTACTTC. This codes for CASSLQAGAPYEQYF.

The chain has TRBV19 and TRBJ2-1; 12 bases line up with TRBD1. The CDR3 spans 15 residues. Trimming took 3 bases from V and 8 from J; bases not matched to a gene: 5. From germline, CDR1 is LNHDA and CDR2 SQIVND (reference sequence). CDR3 sequence: CASSMGTGGFDEQFF. The CDR3 DNA is TGTGCCAGTAGTATGGGGACAGGGGGCTTTGATGAGCAGTTCTTC.

This sequence joins TRBV13 and TRBJ1-1; TRBD1 agrees at 9 bases. This CDR3 region has 12 residues. The germline CDR1 and CDR2 sequences are PRHDT and FYEKMQ (reference sequence). Trimming took 3 bases from V and 10 from J; bases not matched to a gene: 3. CDR3 DNA: TGTGCCAGCAGCTTCCCGACAGGGGGAGCTTTCTTT. Translating it yields CASSFPTGGAFF. Supplemented by reference TRBV13 and TRBJ1-1, the full variable domain reads AAGVIQSPRHLIKEKRETATLKCYPIPRHDTVYWYQQGPGQDPQFLISFYEKMQSDKGSIPDRFSAQQFSDYHSELNMSSLELGDSALYFCASSFPTGGAFFGQGTRLTVV.

The chain uses TRBV21-1 and TRBJ2-4; the table's D call, TRBD1, was not checked against the DNA. TRBV21-1 is classified as a pseudogene. The CDR3 length is 14 residues. CDR3 DNA: TGTGCCAGCCACCAACACGTAGCCAAAAACATTCAGTACTTC. Its protein product is CASHQHVAKNIQYF.

The genes are TRBV2 and TRBJ1-1, with D unresolved. This CDR3 is 13 amino acids long. Germline loops: CDR1 SNHLY, CDR2 FYNNEI. Trimming left V 4 bases short and J 7 bases short, with 13 bases between. The CDR3 spells CASSVLGYGEAFF. The CDR3 DNA follows: TGTGCCAGCAGTGTTCTAGGTTACGGTGAAGCTTTCTTT. Combining the CDR3 with reference TRBV2 and TRBJ1-1 gives the whole variable domain EPEVTQTPSHQVTQMGQEVILRCVPISNHLYFYWYRQILGQKVEFLVSFYNNEISEKSEIFDDQFSVERPDGSNFTLKIRSTKLEDSAMYFCASSVLGYGEAFFGQGTRLTVV.

J is TRBJ2-7 and V is TRBV5-5; D may be TRBD1 (6 bases). This CDR3 contains 13 residues. V was cut by 4 bases and J by 3 bases, with 11 bases left in between. CDR1 is SGHKS and CDR2 is YYEKEE in the germline V gene (reference sequence). The CDR3 sequence is CASSAGEDYEQYF. CDR3 nucleotides: TGTGCCAGCAGCGCAGGGGAAGACTACGAGCAGTACTTC.